The clone carrying this T cell receptor (beta chain) was detected once. Libraries were prepared by immunoSEQ multiplex PCR; TCRdb keeps only in-frame clonotypes and omits some of them. The data hold roughly 40,000 clones, with around 76% observed a single time. The CDR3 has 15 residues. Deletions cut 5 bases from V and 4 bases from J, with 15 bases between. The germline V gene encodes CDR1 SGDLS and CDR2 YYNGEE. The data were taken from a study of blood T cell repertoires in COVID-19. Across the whole study: Nucleic acid was either cDNA or gDNA, and it came from T cells, B-cell-depleted T cells, or PBMCs.

The sample consisted of peripheral blood. The sequence was collected from an elderly man with acute or convalescent COVID-19. The chain carries TRBV9 and TRBJ2-2; D perhaps matches TRBD2 (6 bases). CDR3 sequence: CASRPTAGSTGELFF. The CDR3 DNA reads as TGTGCCAGCAGACCCACTGCGGGAAGCACCGGGGAGCTGTTTTTT.